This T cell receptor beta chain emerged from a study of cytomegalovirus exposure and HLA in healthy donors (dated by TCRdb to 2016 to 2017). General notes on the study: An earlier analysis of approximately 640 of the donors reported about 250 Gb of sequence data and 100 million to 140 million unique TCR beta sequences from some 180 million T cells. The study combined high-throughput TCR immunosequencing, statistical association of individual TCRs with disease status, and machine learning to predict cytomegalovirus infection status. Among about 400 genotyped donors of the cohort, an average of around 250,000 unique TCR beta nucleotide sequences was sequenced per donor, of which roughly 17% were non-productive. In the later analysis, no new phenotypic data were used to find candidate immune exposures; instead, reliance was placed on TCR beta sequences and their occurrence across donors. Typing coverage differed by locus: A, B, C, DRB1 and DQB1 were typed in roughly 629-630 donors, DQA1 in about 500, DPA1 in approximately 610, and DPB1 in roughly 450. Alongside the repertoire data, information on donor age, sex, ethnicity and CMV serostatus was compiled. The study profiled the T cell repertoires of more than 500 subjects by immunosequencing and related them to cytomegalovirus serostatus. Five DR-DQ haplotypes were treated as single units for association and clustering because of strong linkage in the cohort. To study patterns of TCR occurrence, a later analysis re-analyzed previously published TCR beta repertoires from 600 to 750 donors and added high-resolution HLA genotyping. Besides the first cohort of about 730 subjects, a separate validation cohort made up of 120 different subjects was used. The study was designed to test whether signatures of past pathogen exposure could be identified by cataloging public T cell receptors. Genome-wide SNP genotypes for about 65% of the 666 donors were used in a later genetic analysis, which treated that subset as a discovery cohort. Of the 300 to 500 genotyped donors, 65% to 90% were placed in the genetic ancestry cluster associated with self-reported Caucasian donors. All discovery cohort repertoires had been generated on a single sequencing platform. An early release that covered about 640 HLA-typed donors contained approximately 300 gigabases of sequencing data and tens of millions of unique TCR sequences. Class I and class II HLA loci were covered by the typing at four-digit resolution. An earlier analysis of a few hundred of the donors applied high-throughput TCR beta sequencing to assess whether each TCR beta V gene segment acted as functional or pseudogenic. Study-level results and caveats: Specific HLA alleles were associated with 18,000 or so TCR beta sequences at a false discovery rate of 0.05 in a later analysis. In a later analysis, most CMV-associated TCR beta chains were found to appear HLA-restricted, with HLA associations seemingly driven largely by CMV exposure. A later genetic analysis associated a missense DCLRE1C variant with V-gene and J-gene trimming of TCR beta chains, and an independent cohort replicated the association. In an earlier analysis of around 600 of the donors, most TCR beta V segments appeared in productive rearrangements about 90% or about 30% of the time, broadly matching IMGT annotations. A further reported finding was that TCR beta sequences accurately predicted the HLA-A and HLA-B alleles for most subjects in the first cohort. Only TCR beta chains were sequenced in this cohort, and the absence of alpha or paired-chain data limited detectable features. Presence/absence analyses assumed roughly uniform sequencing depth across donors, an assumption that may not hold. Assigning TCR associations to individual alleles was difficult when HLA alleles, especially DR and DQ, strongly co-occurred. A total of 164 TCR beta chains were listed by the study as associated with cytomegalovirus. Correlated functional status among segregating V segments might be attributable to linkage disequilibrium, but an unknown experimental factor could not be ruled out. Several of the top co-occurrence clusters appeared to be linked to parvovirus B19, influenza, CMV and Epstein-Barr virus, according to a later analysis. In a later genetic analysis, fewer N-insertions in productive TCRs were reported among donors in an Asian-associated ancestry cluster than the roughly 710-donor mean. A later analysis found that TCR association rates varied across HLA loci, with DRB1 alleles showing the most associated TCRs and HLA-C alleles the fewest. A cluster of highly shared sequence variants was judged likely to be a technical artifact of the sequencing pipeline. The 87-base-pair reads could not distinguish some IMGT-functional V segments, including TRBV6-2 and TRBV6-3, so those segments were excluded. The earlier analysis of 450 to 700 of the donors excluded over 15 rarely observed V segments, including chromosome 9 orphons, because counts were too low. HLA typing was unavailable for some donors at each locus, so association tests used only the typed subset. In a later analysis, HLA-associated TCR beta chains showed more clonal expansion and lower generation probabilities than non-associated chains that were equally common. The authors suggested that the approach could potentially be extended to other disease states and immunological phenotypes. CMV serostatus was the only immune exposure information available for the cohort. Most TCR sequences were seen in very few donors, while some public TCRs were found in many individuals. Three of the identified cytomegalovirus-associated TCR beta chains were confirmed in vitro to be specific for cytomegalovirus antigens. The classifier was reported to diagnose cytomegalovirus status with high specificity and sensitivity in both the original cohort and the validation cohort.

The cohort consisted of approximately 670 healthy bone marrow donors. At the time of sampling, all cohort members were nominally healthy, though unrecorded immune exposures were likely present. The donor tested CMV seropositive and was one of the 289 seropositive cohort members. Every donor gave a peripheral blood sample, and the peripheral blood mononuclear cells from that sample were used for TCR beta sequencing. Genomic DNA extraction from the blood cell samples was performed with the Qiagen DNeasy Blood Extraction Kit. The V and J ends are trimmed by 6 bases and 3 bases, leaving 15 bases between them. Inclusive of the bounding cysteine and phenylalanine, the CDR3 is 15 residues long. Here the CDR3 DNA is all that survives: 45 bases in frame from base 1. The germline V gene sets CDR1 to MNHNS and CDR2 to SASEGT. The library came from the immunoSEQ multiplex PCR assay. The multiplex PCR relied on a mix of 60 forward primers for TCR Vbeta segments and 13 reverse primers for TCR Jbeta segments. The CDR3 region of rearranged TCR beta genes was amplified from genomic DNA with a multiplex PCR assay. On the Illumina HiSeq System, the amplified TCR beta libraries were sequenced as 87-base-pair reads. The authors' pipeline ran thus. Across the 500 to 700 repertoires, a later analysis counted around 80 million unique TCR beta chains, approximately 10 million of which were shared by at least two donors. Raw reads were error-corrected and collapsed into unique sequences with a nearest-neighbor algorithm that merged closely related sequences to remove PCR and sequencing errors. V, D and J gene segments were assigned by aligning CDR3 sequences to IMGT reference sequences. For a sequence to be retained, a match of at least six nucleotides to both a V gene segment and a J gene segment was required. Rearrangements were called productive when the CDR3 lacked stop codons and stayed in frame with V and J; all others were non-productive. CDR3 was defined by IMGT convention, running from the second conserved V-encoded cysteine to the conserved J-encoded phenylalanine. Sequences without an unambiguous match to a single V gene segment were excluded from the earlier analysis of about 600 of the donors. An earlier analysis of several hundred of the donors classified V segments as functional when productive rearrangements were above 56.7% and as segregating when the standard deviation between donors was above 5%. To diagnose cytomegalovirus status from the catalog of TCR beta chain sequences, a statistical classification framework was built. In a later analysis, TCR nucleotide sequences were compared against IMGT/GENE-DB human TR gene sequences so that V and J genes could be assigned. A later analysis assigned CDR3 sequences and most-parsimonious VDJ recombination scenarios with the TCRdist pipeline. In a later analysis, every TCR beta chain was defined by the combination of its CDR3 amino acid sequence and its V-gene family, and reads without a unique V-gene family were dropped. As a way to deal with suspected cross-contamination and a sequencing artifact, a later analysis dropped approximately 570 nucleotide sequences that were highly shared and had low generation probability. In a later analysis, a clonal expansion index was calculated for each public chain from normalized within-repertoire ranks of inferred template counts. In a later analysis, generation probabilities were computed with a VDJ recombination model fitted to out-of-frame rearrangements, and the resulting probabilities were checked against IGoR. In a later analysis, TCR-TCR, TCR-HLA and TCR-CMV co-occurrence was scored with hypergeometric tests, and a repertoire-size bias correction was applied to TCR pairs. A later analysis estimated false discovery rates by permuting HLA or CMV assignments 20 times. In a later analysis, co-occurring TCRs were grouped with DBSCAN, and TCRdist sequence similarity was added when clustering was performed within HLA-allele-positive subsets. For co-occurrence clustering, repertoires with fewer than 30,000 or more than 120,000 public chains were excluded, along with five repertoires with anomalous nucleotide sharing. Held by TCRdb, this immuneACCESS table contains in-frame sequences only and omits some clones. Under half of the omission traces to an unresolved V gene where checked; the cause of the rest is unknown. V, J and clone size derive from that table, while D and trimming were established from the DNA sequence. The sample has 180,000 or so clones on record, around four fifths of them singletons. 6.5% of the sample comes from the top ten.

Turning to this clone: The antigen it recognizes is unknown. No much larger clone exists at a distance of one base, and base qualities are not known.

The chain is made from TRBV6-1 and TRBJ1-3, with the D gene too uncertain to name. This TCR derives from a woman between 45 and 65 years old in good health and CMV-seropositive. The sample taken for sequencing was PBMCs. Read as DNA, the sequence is TGTGCCAGCAGGGAGACGCCGAATGTTGGAAACACCATATATTTT. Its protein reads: CASRETPNVGNTIYF.